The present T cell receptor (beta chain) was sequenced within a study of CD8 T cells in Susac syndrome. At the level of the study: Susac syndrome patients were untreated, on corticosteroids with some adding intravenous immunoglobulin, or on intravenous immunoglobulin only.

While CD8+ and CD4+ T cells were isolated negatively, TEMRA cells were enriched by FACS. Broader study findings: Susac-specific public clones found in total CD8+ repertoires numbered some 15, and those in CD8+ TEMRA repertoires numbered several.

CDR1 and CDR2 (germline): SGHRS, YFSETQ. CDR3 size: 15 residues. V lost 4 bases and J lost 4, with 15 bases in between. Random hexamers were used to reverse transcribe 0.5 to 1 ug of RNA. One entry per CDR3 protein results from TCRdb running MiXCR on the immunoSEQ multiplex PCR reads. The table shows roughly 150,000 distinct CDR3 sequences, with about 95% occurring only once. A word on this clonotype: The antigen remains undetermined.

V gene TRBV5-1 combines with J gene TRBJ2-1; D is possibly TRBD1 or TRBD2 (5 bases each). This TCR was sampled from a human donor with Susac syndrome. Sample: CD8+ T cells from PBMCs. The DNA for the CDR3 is TGCGCCAGCAGCCTGCTGGGGACGCATTACAATGAGCAGTTCTTC. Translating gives CASSLLGTHYNEQFF.